This passage covers 8 T cell receptor beta chains from one sample sequenced in a study of blood T cell repertoires in COVID-19. Here immunoSEQ multiplex PCR was the method, and the copy in TCRdb shows in-frame clones only, minus some. This sample has some 200,000 clones, with approximately 87% found just once. The specimen sequenced was PBMCs or T cells enriched from blood (not recorded which). The receptors derive from a woman between 50 and 59 years old in a cohort exposed to, infected with or recovered from COVID-19 (not recorded which).

The chain joins TRBV5-4 to TRBJ1-1; 8 bases align to TRBD1. The CDR3 spans 14 residues. V lost 10 bases, J lost 7 bases, and 15 bases stayed unmatched. Germline CDR1 SGHNT, CDR2 YYREEE (reference sequence). DNA of the CDR3: TGTGCCGGCGGACGCCAGGGGGCGCTGAATGAAGCTTTCTTT. Translated, it gives CAGGRQGALNEAFF. Using reference TRBV5-4 and TRBJ1-1 for the parts outside the CDR3, the full variable domain is ETGVTQSPTHLIKTRGQQVTLRCSSQSGHNTVSWYQQALGQGPQFIFQYYREEENGRGNFPPRFSGLQFPNYSSELNVNALELDDSALYLCAGGRQGALNEAFFGQGTRLTVV.

The genes are TRBV27 and TRBJ1-2; D is undetermined. The CDR3 totals 14 residues. Germline V gene lookup returns CDR1 MNHEY and CDR2 SMNVEV (reference sequence). Trimming stripped 2 bases from V and 8 bases from J, with 15 bases between. In nucleotides, the CDR3 is TGTGCCAGCAGTTTACTGGCAGGACGGGGAGGCTACACCTTC. Encoded protein: CASSLLAGRGGYTF.

This chain links TRBV30 with TRBJ1-1; D is uncertain. The V gene lost 4 bases and the J gene lost 4 bases, with 16 bases spanning the gap. The CDR3 spans 14 residues. CDR1 is GTSNPN, CDR2 SVGIG, per germline (reference sequence). This chain's CDR3 is CAWTPSEVGTEAFF. CDR3 DNA: TGTGCCTGGACTCCTTCCGAGGTTGGCACTGAAGCTTTCTTT.

V gene TRBV7-2 combines with J gene TRBJ1-3; D is possibly TRBD1 (5 bases). CDR1 is SGHTA and CDR2 is FQGNSA in the germline V gene. This CDR3 has 16 residues. Trimming removed 3 bases at V and 1 base at J, with 13 bases between. The CDR3 sequence is CASSFVGQTSGNTIYF. The CDR3 nucleotides read TGTGCCAGCAGCTTCGTCGGACAAACGTCTGGAAACACCATATATTTT.

This chain connects TRBV29-1 to TRBJ1-1, with D possibly TRBD1 on 5 matching bases. This CDR3 spans 11 amino acids. The V end lost 6 bases, the J end lost 5 bases, and 10 bases lay between the germline ends. Germline V gene data show CDR1 as SQVTM and CDR2 as ANQGSEA. The CDR3 region is CSVVTGTEAFF. CDR3 DNA: TGCAGCGTCGTAACAGGAACTGAAGCTTTCTTT.

V and J are TRBV19 and TRBJ2-1, with 10 bases aligning to TRBD1. The CDR3 contains 15 residues. V shed 5 bases and J 4 bases; nucleotides not matched to a gene: 5. The germline CDR1 and CDR2 sequences are LNHDA and SQIVND (reference sequence). The CDR3 nucleotides read TGTGCCAGTAGTCGGCGGGACAGGGGATACAATGAGCAGTTCTTC. Its protein product is CASSRRDRGYNEQFF.

This clone was seen once. The V and J genes are TRBV4-3 and TRBJ2-1; TRBD1 matches at 8 bases. Germline V CDR1 and CDR2: LGHNA, YSLEER. The CDR3 spans 18 residues. Losses at the gene ends were 2 bases for V and 2 bases for J; bases not matched to a gene: 11. DNA for the CDR3: TGCGCCAGCAGCCAAAGCCCTGACAGGGGATATCCCTACAATGAGCAGTTCTTC. It translates to CASSQSPDRGYPYNEQFF.

Notes on this clone: The sample has other DNA sequences that encode this CDR3 too. The rearrangement links TRBV10-3 to TRBJ1-5; tentative D call: TRBD1 (6 bases). Per germline, CDR1 ENHRY and CDR2 SYGVKD. The CDR3 sequence is 12 residues long. Trimming took 8 bases from V and 4 from J, leaving 9 bases between them. CDR3 region: CAIGQLNQPQHF. The CDR3 DNA reads TGTGCCATCGGACAGCTTAATCAGCCCCAGCATTTT.